Presented here are 9 T cell receptor beta chains from one specimen sequenced in a study of control samples from healthy donors and cancer patients. Generated by immunoSEQ multiplex PCR, the TCRdb table keeps only in-frame clones and is missing some. The data show 400,000 to 500,000 clones, roughly 90% seen once. Sample: PBMCs. The receptors originated from a man aged 40-55 years with head and neck cancer.

This clone was found once. This chain links TRBV2 with TRBJ2-4, with D perhaps TRBD1 or TRBD2 (6 bases each). Germline values: CDR1 SNHLY, CDR2 FYNNEI. The CDR3 has 15 amino acids. Trimming cost V 4 bases and J 8 bases, with 18 bases left between them. CDR3 sequence reads: CASSAWGQPGDIQYF. As DNA, the CDR3 is TGTGCCAGCAGTGCCTGGGGGCAACCGGGAGACATTCAGTACTTC.

CDR3 in amino acids: CASSRSGTSLFGELFF. DNA of the CDR3: TGCGCCAGCAGCCGCAGCGGGACTAGTTTATTCGGGGAGCTGTTTTTT. The chain links TRBV4-3 to TRBJ2-2; 8 nucleotides agree with TRBD2. The CDR3 sequence is 16 residues long. Per germline, CDR1 LGHNA and CDR2 YSLEER. Trimming took 4 bases from V and 7 from J; bases not matched to a gene: 11.

CDR3 bases: TGTGCCAGCAGTGCCCCAGGGTTGAGTCAGCCCCAGCATTTT. It is translated as CASSAPGLSQPQHF. This chain joins TRBV27 and TRBJ1-5; D perhaps matches TRBD1 (5 bases). Germline CDR1 reads MNHEY; CDR2 reads SMNVEV (reference sequence). This CDR3 contains 14 residues. Trimming cost V 5 bases and J 6 bases, with 14 bases left between them.

This rearrangement joins TRBV5-6 to TRBJ2-1, with a weak D call TRBD2 (5 bases). CDR1 SGHDT and CDR2 YYEEEE come from the germline V gene. Trimming pared 1 base from V and 7 bases from J, leaving 9 bases between. This CDR3 is built from 13 residues. The CDR3 nucleotides read TGTGCCAGCAGCTTGCCTAGCCTTAATGAGCAGTTCTTC. Protein sequence: CASSLPSLNEQFF.

The chain carries TRBV6-5 and TRBJ2-2; D not certain. The CDR3 is made up of 15 amino acids. Trimming stripped 3 bases from V and 3 bases from J, with 11 bases between. The germline CDR1 and CDR2 sequences are MNHEY and SVGAGI. DNA for the CDR3: TGTGCCAGCAGTTATAGAGGCAGTTACACCGGGGAGCTGTTTTTT. It codes for CASSYRGSYTGELFF.

The rearrangement links TRBV23-1 to TRBJ2-2, with 8 bases fitting TRBD1. TRBV23-1 is annotated as an ORF whose role is uncertain. V was clipped by 0 bases and J by 5 bases; unmatched bases: 14. This CDR3 comprises 19 residues. CDR3 region: CASSQSWQGARNETGELFF. CDR3 sequence (DNA): TGCGCCAGCAGTCAATCATGGCAGGGGGCGCGAAACGAAACCGGGGAGCTGTTTTTT.

This clone turned up a few times. This chain links TRBV4-2 with TRBJ1-1; D is undetermined. Trimming pared 4 bases from V and 1 base from J, leaving 4 bases between. Per germline, CDR1 LGHNA and CDR2 YNFKEQ. The CDR3 consists of 12 residues. CDR3 amino acids: CASSPQNTEAFF. The CDR3, as DNA: TGTGCCAGCAGCCCTCAGAACACTGAAGCTTTCTTT.

The chain combines TRBV6-5 with TRBJ1-4, with 9 nucleotides matching TRBD1. The CDR3 has 15 residues. After removal of 3 bases from V and 10 bases from J, the junction contained 9 bases not matched to a gene. The germline V gene encodes CDR1 MNHEY and CDR2 SVGAGI. The chain's CDR3 is CASSYIDRGSIKLFF. CDR3 nucleotide sequence: TGTGCCAGCAGTTATATTGACAGGGGGTCGATAAAACTGTTTTTT.

The chain carries TRBV19 and TRBJ1-1; TRBD1 is a possible D gene (5 bases). From germline, CDR1 is LNHDA and CDR2 SQIVND (reference sequence). Trimming cost V 5 bases and J 4 bases, with 17 bases left between them. CDR3 length equals 15 residues. CDR3 nucleotides: TGTGCCAGTAGTTGGGACGAGGGGTTGGGCACTGAAGCTTTCTTT. Its protein is CASSWDEGLGTEAFF.